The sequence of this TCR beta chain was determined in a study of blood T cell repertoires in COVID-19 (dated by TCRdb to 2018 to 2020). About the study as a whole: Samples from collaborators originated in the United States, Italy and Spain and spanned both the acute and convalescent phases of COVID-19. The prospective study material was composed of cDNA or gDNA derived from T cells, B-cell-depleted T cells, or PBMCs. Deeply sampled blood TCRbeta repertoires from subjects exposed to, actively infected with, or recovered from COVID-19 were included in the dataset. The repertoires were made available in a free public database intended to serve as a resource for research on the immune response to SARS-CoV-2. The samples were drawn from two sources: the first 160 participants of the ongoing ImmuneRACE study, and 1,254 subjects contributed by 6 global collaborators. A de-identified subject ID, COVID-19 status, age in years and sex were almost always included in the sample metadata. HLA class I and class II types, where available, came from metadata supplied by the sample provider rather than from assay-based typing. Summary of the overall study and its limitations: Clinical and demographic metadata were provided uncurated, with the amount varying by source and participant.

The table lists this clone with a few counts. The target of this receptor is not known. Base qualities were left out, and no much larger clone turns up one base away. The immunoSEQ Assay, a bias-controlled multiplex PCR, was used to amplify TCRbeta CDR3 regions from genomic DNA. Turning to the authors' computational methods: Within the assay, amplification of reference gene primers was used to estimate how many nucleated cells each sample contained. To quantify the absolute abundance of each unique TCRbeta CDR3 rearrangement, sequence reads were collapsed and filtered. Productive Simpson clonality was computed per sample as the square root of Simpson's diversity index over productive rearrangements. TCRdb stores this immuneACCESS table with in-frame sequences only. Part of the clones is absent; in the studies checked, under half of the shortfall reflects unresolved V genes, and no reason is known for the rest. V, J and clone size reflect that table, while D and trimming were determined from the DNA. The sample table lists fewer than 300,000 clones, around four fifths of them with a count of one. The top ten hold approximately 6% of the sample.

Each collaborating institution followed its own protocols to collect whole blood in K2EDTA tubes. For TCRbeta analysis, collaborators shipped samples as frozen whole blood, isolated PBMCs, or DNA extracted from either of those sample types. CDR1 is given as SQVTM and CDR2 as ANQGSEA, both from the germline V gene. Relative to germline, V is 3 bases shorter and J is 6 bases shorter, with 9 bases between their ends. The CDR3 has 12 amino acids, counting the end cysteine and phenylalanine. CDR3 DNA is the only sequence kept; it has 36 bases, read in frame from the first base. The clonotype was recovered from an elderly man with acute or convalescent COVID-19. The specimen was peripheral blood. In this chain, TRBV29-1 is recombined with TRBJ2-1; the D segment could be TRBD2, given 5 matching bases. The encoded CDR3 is CSVDRRANEQFF. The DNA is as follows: TGCAGCGTTGATCGGCGGGCCAATGAGCAGTTCTTC.